This TCR beta chain was identified in a study of blood T cells in healthy people across ages. Comment on this clonotype: The antigen remains unidentified.

Study results and caveats: Investigators treated diversity estimates from one million T cells as underestimates.

Between the trimmed V and J ends, which lost 0 bases and 3 bases, there was a span of 14 bases. CDR3 length equals 15 residues. CDR1 and CDR2 from the germline V gene are DFQATT and SNEGSKA (reference sequence). For the second PCR, which ran for about 7 to 11 cycles, a sample-barcoded 5' primer and a J-beta primer mix were used. TCRdb processed the 5' RACE reads anew with MiXCR; each CDR3 protein has one entry. Of some 900,000 distinct CDR3 sequences detected, roughly 52% appear once; the ten largest clones hold around 15%. Sequencing was carried out using blood. This chain connects TRBV20-1 to TRBJ1-2; possible D gene TRBD1, 5 bases. The clonotype comes from a man aged 30 to 39 in good health. The CDR3 DNA sequence: TGCAGTGCTAGAGAAGGAGGCAGGGAGGACTATGGCTACACCTTC. Translation: CSAREGGREDYGYTF.